Below are 9 T cell receptor beta chains sequenced from a single sample in a study of cytomegalovirus exposure and HLA in healthy donors. The repertoire was sequenced with immunoSEQ multiplex PCR; TCRdb's copy has only in-frame clones and lacks some. Of 250,000 to 300,000 clones detected, approximately 86% appear once; the ten largest clones hold about 1%. The sample taken for sequencing was PBMCs. The receptors here all came from a young woman in good health and CMV-seronegative.

This clone was detected a few times. This chain joins TRBV19 and TRBJ1-5; D possibly corresponds to TRBD1 (6 bases). Trimming took 1 base from V and 6 from J, leaving 13 bases between them. Germline CDR1 and CDR2: LNHDA and SQIVND (reference sequence). The length of the CDR3 is 15 residues. DNA for the CDR3: TGTGCCAGTAGTATAGGGGGAGGGGGGCGTCAGCCCCAGCATTTT. Amino acids: CASSIGGGGRQPQHF.

The chain combines TRBV5-1 with TRBJ2-6; TRBD1 matches at 10 bases. CDR3 length: 19 residues. Germline-derived CDR1 and CDR2 are SGHRS and YFSETQ. The V segment lost 3 bases and the J segment 4 bases; nucleotides outside the gene matches: 13. This CDR3 reads CASSSGQGVLGTGANVLTF. In nucleotides, the CDR3 is TGCGCCAGCAGCTCAGGACAGGGGGTCTTAGGTACCGGGGCCAACGTCCTGACTTTC.

Remarks on this clone: Different DNA sequences within this sample yield the same CDR3. The chain employs TRBV9 and TRBJ2-7, with 10 bases matching TRBD2. The germline CDR1 and CDR2 sequences are SGDLS and YYNGEE. This CDR3 region has 15 residues. Unmatched junction bases numbered 4, after V lost 2 bases and J lost 2 bases. This chain's CDR3 is CASSVSGGAAYEQYF. CDR3 DNA: TGTGCCAGCAGCGTCAGCGGGGGGGCCGCCTACGAGCAGTACTTC.

The chain combines TRBV28 with TRBJ2-3, with D possibly TRBD1 on 6 matching bases. This CDR3 is built from 14 residues. The germline V gene encodes CDR1 MDHEN and CDR2 SYDVKM. V lost 9 bases and J lost 4, with 17 bases in between. CDR3 DNA sequence: TGTGCCAGTTTTCCAGGGGATGGAGCAGATACGCAGTATTTT. As protein: CASFPGDGADTQYF. Supplemented by reference TRBV28 and TRBJ2-3, the full variable domain reads DVKVTQSSRYLVKRTGEKVFLECVQDMDHENMFWYRQDPGLGLRLIYFSYDVKMKEKGDIPEGYSVSREKKERFSLILESASTNQTSMYLCASFPGDGADTQYFGPGTRLTVL.

This clone has a count of ten or more. J is TRBJ1-2 and V is TRBV27; D perhaps matches TRBD1 (6 bases). CDR3 length equals 15 residues. Germline CDR1 is MNHEY and CDR2 is SMNVEV (reference sequence). Trimming stripped 1 base from V and 3 bases from J, with 12 bases between. This CDR3 is CASSLYTGFDYGYTF. Here the CDR3 DNA reads TGTGCCAGCAGTTTATATACAGGGTTTGACTATGGCTACACCTTC.

This chain connects TRBV2 to TRBJ1-3; 7 bases match TRBD1. The CDR3 has 15 residues. V shed 5 bases and J 3 bases; nucleotides not matched to a gene: 7. Germline V gene data show CDR1 as SNHLY and CDR2 as FYNNEI. CDR3 amino acids: CASSFPGTDGNTIYF. DNA for the CDR3: TGTGCCAGCAGTTTTCCCGGGACAGATGGAAACACCATATATTTT.

The chain has TRBV5-1 and TRBJ2-1; 7 bases are a match to TRBD2. This CDR3 contains 14 residues. CDR1 and CDR2 (germline): SGHRS, YFSETQ. The V segment lost 1 base and the J segment 9 bases; nucleotides outside the gene matches: 7. The CDR3 nucleotides are TGCGCCAGCAGCTTGATACAGCGGGGTGGTGAGCAGTTCTTC. It codes for CASSLIQRGGEQFF.

V usage is TRBV7-6 and J usage is TRBJ1-1; 7 bases line up with TRBD1. V lost 1 base and J lost 0; bases outside the gene matches: 2. The CDR3 is 15 residues long. Germline CDR1 reads SGHVS; CDR2 reads FNYEAQ. CDR3 sequence reads: CASSLETGMNTEAFF. The CDR3 DNA follows: TGTGCCAGCAGCTTAGAGACAGGGATGAACACTGAAGCTTTCTTT.

The chain uses TRBV11-3 and TRBJ2-7, with 11 bases matching TRBD2. CDR1 and CDR2 from the germline V gene are SGHNT and YENEEA. This CDR3 is built from 15 residues. With 3 bases clipped from V and 4 bases from J, the junction kept 5 bases outside the gene matches. The CDR3 loop is CASSLSSGGSYEQYF. DNA of the CDR3: TGTGCCAGCAGCTTGTCTAGCGGGGGGTCGTACGAGCAGTACTTC.